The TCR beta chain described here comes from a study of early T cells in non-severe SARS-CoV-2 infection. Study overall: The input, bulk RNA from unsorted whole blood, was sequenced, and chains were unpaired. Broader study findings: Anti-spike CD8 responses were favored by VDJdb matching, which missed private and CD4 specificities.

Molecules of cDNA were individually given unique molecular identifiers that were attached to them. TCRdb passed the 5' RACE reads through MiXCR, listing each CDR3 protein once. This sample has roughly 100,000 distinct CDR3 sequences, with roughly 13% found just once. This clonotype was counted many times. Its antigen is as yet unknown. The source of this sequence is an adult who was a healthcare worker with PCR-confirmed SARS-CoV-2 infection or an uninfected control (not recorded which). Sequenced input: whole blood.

This CDR3 is CAISGSGGPTDTQYF. In nucleotides, the CDR3 is TGTGCCATCAGTGGGAGCGGGGGGCCTACAGATACGCAGTATTTT. The V gene is TRBV10-3, the J gene TRBJ2-3, with 9 nucleotides matching TRBD2. The CDR3 runs to 15 residues. Germline CDR1 and CDR2: ENHRY and SYGVKD. V lost 4 bases to trimming and J lost 3 bases; unmatched junction nucleotides: 5.